This T cell receptor (beta chain) is from a study of identical twins. Germline CDR1 SGHVS, CDR2 FQNEAQ. The CDR3 sequence is 13 residues long. The ends were cut back, 5 bases at V and 4 bases at J, with 12 bases in the middle. Via MiXCR, TCRdb re-called the 5' RACE reads, giving one row per CDR3 protein. This sample carries around 1.7 million distinct CDR3 sequences, more than 30% of them seen once, and the ten largest clones take over 0.25%. This clonotype was seen more than once but under ten times. The V and J genes are TRBV7-8 and TRBJ2-7, with a possible D match to TRBD2 (5 bases). This TCR derives from a newborn girl in good health. The sequenced sample consisted of cord blood. For the CDR3, the DNA is TGTGCCAGCAGCGGAGGCGGCTGGTACGAGCAGTACTTC. Translation: CASSGGGWYEQYF. The whole variable domain, remainder taken from reference TRBV7-8 and TRBJ2-7, is GAGVSQSPRYKVAKRGQDVALRCDPISGHVSLFWYQQALGQGPEFLTYFQNEAQLDKSGLPSDRFFAERPEGSVSTLKIQRTQQEDSAVYLCASSGGGWYEQYFGPGTRLTVT.